This is a list of T cell receptor beta chains from one sample in a study of OX40 agonist ivuxolimab in advanced cancers. Data came from immunoSEQ multiplex PCR; TCRdb stores just in-frame clones and leaves some out. The data hold about 26,000 clones, with roughly 90% observed a single time. The starting material was CD4+ or CD8+ T cells sorted from blood, obtained in a trial of the OX40 agonist ivuxolimab. The receptors were sampled from an adult with an advanced solid tumor such as melanoma, head and neck, liver or kidney cancer. Both conserved end residues are part of each CDR3. Each record gives: clone size, D gene, J gene, V gene, CDR3 protein, CDR3 DNA. A D gene is named only where the DNA matches it firmly. Expanded clones get a size class; other rows say once, few or many, or leave the size out.

size: NA
D: NA
J: TRBJ2-1
V: TRBV6-5
CDR3: CASSIARSGEQFF
DNA: TGTGCCAGCAGTATAGCGAGGTCTGGAGAGCAGTTCTTC

size: NA
D: NA
J: TRBJ1-1
V: TRBV27
CDR3: CASSWDGMNTEAFF
DNA: TGTGCCAGCAGTTGGGACGGAATGAACACTGAAGCTTTCTTT

size: NA
D: NA
J: TRBJ2-7
V: TRBV6-5
CDR3: CASSPDSFYEQYF
DNA: TGTGCCAGCAGTCCTGACAGCTTCTACGAGCAGTACTTC

size: NA
D: TRBD2
J: TRBJ2-1
V: TRBV7-9
CDR3: CASSLALGVAGDYNEQFF
DNA: TGTGCCAGCAGCTTAGCCCTTGGGGTAGCGGGAGACTACAATGAGCAGTTCTTC

size: once
D: TRBD1
J: TRBJ1-2
V: TRBV5-4
CDR3: CASSKTPRTGNYGYTF
DNA: TGTGCCAGCAGCAAAACCCCACGGACAGGGAACTATGGCTACACCTTC

size: NA
D: TRBD2
J: TRBJ2-7
V: TRBV4-2
CDR3: CASSPSGSGAYEQYF
DNA: TGTGCCAGCAGCCCCTCAGGTAGCGGGGCCTACGAGCAGTACTTC

size: NA
D: NA
J: TRBJ1-1
V: TRBV6-5
CDR3: CASSLTENTEAFF
DNA: TGTGCCAGCAGTCTTACAGAGAACACTGAAGCTTTCTTT

size: NA
D: TRBD1
J: TRBJ1-4
V: TRBV28
CDR3: CASRPRDRGPGVELFF
DNA: TGTGCCAGCAGACCTCGCGACAGGGGGCCGGGGGTTGAACTGTTTTTT

size: NA
D: TRBD1
J: TRBJ2-5
V: TRBV19
CDR3: CASSPDRSQETQYF
DNA: TGTGCCAGTAGTCCGGACAGGAGCCAAGAGACCCAGTACTTC

size: NA
D: TRBD2
J: TRBJ2-3
V: TRBV7-8
CDR3: CASSPPRASGTSTDTQYF
DNA: TGTGCCAGCAGCCCCCCCCGGGCTAGCGGGACTAGCACAGATACGCAGTATTTT

size: few
D: NA
J: TRBJ2-1
V: TRBV29-1
CDR3: CSVVMGGGLRFHEQFF
DNA: TGCAGCGTTGTGATGGGAGGGGGACTAAGGTTCCATGAGCAGTTCTTC

size: NA
D: TRBD1
J: TRBJ1-1
V: TRBV27
CDR3: CASSPKPTGGTEAFF
DNA: TGTGCCAGCAGCCCCAAACCGACAGGGGGCACTGAAGCTTTCTTT

size: NA
D: TRBD1
J: TRBJ2-1
V: TRBV7-2
CDR3: CASSALQGANEQFF
DNA: TGTGCCAGCAGCGCCCTACAGGGGGCCAATGAGCAGTTCTTC

size: NA
D: TRBD2
J: TRBJ2-1
V: TRBV27
CDR3: CASSLSEGLAGHNEQFF
DNA: TGTGCCAGCAGTTTATCTGAGGGACTAGCGGGTCACAATGAGCAGTTCTTC

size: NA
D: NA
J: TRBJ2-7
V: TRBV14
CDR3: CASSLSSGEQYF
DNA: TGTGCCAGCAGCCTGTCCTCGGGCGAGCAGTACTTC

size: NA
D: NA
J: TRBJ2-1
V: TRBV27
CDR3: CASSGQTYYNEQFF
DNA: TGTGCCAGCAGTGGACAGACTTATTACAATGAGCAGTTCTTC

size: NA
D: NA
J: TRBJ2-5
V: TRBV5-6
CDR3: CASSLTPQETQYF
DNA: TGTGCCAGCAGCTTGACACCTCAAGAGACCCAGTACTTC

size: once
D: NA
J: TRBJ1-4
V: TRBV4-3
CDR3: CASSRSWGDGEKLFF
DNA: TGCGCCAGCAGCCGCTCTTGGGGCGACGGTGAAAAACTGTTTTTT

size: NA
D: TRBD2
J: TRBJ2-1
V: TRBV7-3
CDR3: CASSLNSGSSYNEQFF
DNA: TGTGCCAGCAGCTTAAATAGCGGGAGCTCCTACAATGAGCAGTTCTTC

size: NA
D: NA
J: TRBJ2-5
V: TRBV18
CDR3: CASSPVGGTNQETQYF
DNA: TGTGCCAGCTCCCCCGTTGGGGGCACTAACCAAGAGACCCAGTACTTC

size: NA
D: NA
J: TRBJ1-1
V: TRBV27
CDR3: CASSLYWNTEAFF
DNA: TGTGCCAGCAGTTTATATTGGAACACTGAAGCTTTCTTT

size: NA
D: NA
J: TRBJ1-3
V: TRBV4-1
CDR3: CASSVSFSGNTIYF
DNA: TGCGCCAGCAGCGTCAGTTTTTCTGGAAACACCATATATTTT

size: few
D: NA
J: TRBJ1-5
V: TRBV28
CDR3: CASQQGWGNQPQHF
DNA: TGTGCCAGCCAACAGGGATGGGGCAATCAGCCCCAGCATTTT

size: once
D: NA
J: TRBJ2-1
V: TRBV6-6
CDR3: CASSIYNEQFF
DNA: TGTGCCAGCAGTATTTACAATGAGCAGTTCTTC

size: NA
D: TRBD1
J: TRBJ2-2
V: TRBV19
CDR3: CASSKTTGVTGELFF
DNA: TGTGCCAGTAGTAAGACGACAGGGGTTACCGGGGAGCTGTTTTTT

size: NA
D: NA
J: TRBJ2-1
V: TRBV9
CDR3: CASSVDGGLNNEQFF
DNA: TGTGCCAGCAGCGTAGACGGGGGCCTCAACAATGAGCAGTTCTTC

size: NA
D: NA
J: TRBJ2-7
V: TRBV5-6
CDR3: CASSFATYEQYF
DNA: TGTGCCAGCAGCTTCGCGACCTACGAGCAGTACTTC

size: NA
D: TRBD2
J: TRBJ2-5
V: TRBV7-2
CDR3: CASSPVTSGGVQETQYF
DNA: TGTGCCAGCAGCCCAGTGACTAGCGGGGGTGTACAAGAGACCCAGTACTTC

size: NA
D: NA
J: TRBJ2-5
V: TRBV27
CDR3: CASSWAGARETQYF
DNA: TGTGCCAGCAGTTGGGCGGGGGCCAGGGAGACCCAGTACTTC

size: NA
D: TRBD1
J: TRBJ2-1
V: TRBV10-2
CDR3: CASSESGRGYFNEQFF
DNA: TGCGCCAGCAGTGAGTCGGGCAGGGGGTATTTCAATGAGCAGTTCTTC

size: NA
D: TRBD2
J: TRBJ2-3
V: TRBV9
CDR3: CASSVATVGGGAIRTDTQYF
DNA: TGTGCCAGCAGCGTAGCTACGGTGGGCGGGGGGGCGATTCGAACAGATACGCAGTATTTT

size: NA
D: NA
J: TRBJ1-2
V: TRBV27
CDR3: CASSLQGPYGYTF
DNA: TGTGCCAGCAGTTTACAGGGCCCCTATGGCTACACCTTC

size: NA
D: NA
J: TRBJ1-2
V: TRBV9
CDR3: CASSVEAGPDYGYTF
DNA: TGTGCCAGCAGCGTAGAGGCAGGGCCTGACTATGGCTACACCTTC

size: NA
D: NA
J: TRBJ2-1
V: TRBV5-5
CDR3: CASSLDGGPYNEQFF
DNA: TGTGCCAGCAGCTTGGATGGGGGCCCCTACAATGAGCAGTTCTTC

size: NA
D: NA
J: TRBJ1-5
V: TRBV6-1
CDR3: CASSEQDFGNQPQHF
DNA: TGTGCCAGCAGTGAACAGGATTTTGGCAATCAGCCCCAGCATTTT

size: NA
D: NA
J: TRBJ2-1
V: TRBV7-6
CDR3: CASSLGPQANEQFF
DNA: TGTGCCAGCAGCTTAGGGCCGCAGGCAAATGAGCAGTTCTTC

size: NA
D: TRBD1
J: TRBJ2-7
V: TRBV27
CDR3: CASTRQGTYEQYF
DNA: TGTGCCAGCACCAGACAGGGAACCTACGAGCAGTACTTC

size: NA
D: TRBD2
J: TRBJ2-2
V: TRBV7-8
CDR3: CASSLVPSGSATGELFF
DNA: TGTGCCAGCAGCTTAGTGCCTAGCGGGAGTGCCACCGGGGAGCTGTTTTTT

size: NA
D: NA
J: TRBJ2-7
V: TRBV28
CDR3: CASSLKAGSSYEQYF
DNA: TGTGCCAGCAGTTTAAAGGCAGGGAGCTCCTACGAGCAGTACTTC

size: NA
D: TRBD1
J: TRBJ2-1
V: TRBV6-5
CDR3: CASSQDRGRYDEQFF
DNA: TGTGCCAGCAGTCAGGACAGGGGACGCTACGACGAGCAGTTCTTC

size: NA
D: NA
J: TRBJ2-7
V: TRBV4-2
CDR3: CASSDQGGSYEQYF
DNA: TGTGCCAGCAGCGATCAAGGAGGGTCCTACGAGCAGTACTTC

size: NA
D: NA
J: TRBJ2-7
V: TRBV7-8
CDR3: CASSLVGSSYEQYF
DNA: TGTGCCAGCAGCTTAGTTGGGAGCTCCTACGAGCAGTACTTC

size: NA
D: NA
J: TRBJ2-1
V: TRBV19
CDR3: CASSIVATTGSPYNEQFF
DNA: TGTGCCAGTAGTATAGTCGCCACGACCGGGAGTCCCTACAATGAGCAGTTCTTC

size: NA
D: NA
J: TRBJ1-5
V: TRBV7-8
CDR3: CASSDLYNQPQHF
DNA: TGTGCCAGCAGCGACCTGTACAATCAGCCCCAGCATTTT

size: NA
D: TRBD2
J: TRBJ2-1
V: TRBV11-1
CDR3: CASNPSGSGTYNEQFF
DNA: TGTGCCAGCAACCCTAGCGGGTCCGGGACGTACAATGAGCAGTTCTTC

size: NA
D: NA
J: TRBJ1-5
V: TRBV11-2
CDR3: CASSLGAGVVSNQPQHF
DNA: TGTGCCAGCAGCTTAGGGGCAGGGGTGGTGAGCAATCAGCCCCAGCATTTT

size: NA
D: NA
J: TRBJ1-1
V: TRBV9
CDR3: CASSGEGMNTEAFF
DNA: TGTGCCAGCAGCGGAGAGGGAATGAACACTGAAGCTTTCTTT

size: NA
D: NA
J: TRBJ1-3
V: TRBV27
CDR3: CASSSSDSGNTIYF
DNA: TGTGCCAGCAGTTCATCTGACTCTGGAAACACCATATATTTT

size: NA
D: NA
J: TRBJ2-7
V: TRBV5-1
CDR3: CASSLERGWEQYF
DNA: TGCGCCAGCAGCTTGGAGAGGGGCTGGGAGCAGTACTTC

size: NA
D: TRBD1
J: TRBJ2-1
V: TRBV19
CDR3: CASSIGQGAYNEQFF
DNA: TGTGCCAGTAGTATCGGACAGGGGGCCTACAATGAGCAGTTCTTC